A selection of T cell receptor beta chains follows, all from one sample in a study of graft-versus-host responses after intestinal transplantation. Profiling relied on immunoSEQ multiplex PCR, and the TCRdb table lists in-frame clones only, not all of them. This table has about 98,000 clones, roughly 82% appearing once. The source material was PBMCs, sampled 255 days after intestinal transplant. The receptors here all came from a human patient who received an intestinal transplant, so some T cells may come from the graft donor. Each CDR3 is given with its conserved first and last residue. D genes are given only for firm matches. Size tells how often a clone was seen (once, few, many) or the class of an expanded clone, and some rows leave it out.

16	NA	TRBD1	TRBV7-8	TRBJ2-3	TGTGCCAGCAGCTTAGGGACAGGGGGGATCACAGATACGCAGTATTTT	CASSLGTGGITDTQYF
18	NA	TRBD2	TRBV9	TRBJ2-1	TGTGCCAGCAGCGCTGGGACTAGCGGGAGGCGCTCCTACAATGAGCAGTTCTTC	CASSAGTSGRRSYNEQFF
13	NA	NA	TRBV19	TRBJ2-2	TGTGCCAGTAGTACAGACATGTCCGGGGAGCTGTTTTTT	CASSTDMSGELFF
13	NA	NA	TRBV5-1	TRBJ1-1	TGCGCCAGCAGCCACGACCGAGGCCCTGAAGCTTTCTTT	CASSHDRGPEAFF
14	once	TRBD1	TRBV7-3	TRBJ1-6	TGTGCCAGCAGCCTCGGGACAGGGGGTTCACCCCTCCACTTT	CASSLGTGGSPLHF
14	few	TRBD1	TRBV25-1	TRBJ1-1	TGTGCCAGCAGGCCCGGGACAGGGGGCACTGAAGCTTTCTTT	CASRPGTGGTEAFF
16	NA	NA	TRBV4-3	TRBJ2-2	TGCGCCAGCAGCCAAGATAGGGGCAGGGTCACCGGGGAGCTGTTTTTT	CASSQDRGRVTGELFF
16	NA	NA	TRBV6-1	TRBJ2-4	TGTGCCAGCAGTGTCGAGGGCGCGGGACCCAAAAACATTCAGTACTTC	CASSVEGAGPKNIQYF
14	NA	NA	TRBV6-1	TRBJ2-3	TGCACCCTCCGAATGGGCGGACACACAGATACGCAGTATTTT	CTLRMGGHTDTQYF
18	NA	NA	TRBV28	TRBJ2-3	TGTGCCAGCAGTTCCCCCCTTGACCTCTCCCCCCACACAGATACGCAGTATTTT	CASSSPLDLSPHTDTQYF
19	NA	NA	TRBV7-9	TRBJ1-6	TGTGCCAGCAGCCCAGGTATTGGGGCCCCGAGCTCCTATAATTCACCCCTCCACTTT	CASSPGIGAPSSYNSPLHF
14	NA	TRBD1	TRBV30	TRBJ1-5	TGTGCCTGGAGTGTAGACAGGGGAAATCAGCCCCAGCATTTT	CAWSVDRGNQPQHF
13	NA	NA	TRBV4-1	TRBJ1-1	TGCGCCAGCACCCGACGGGGGAACACTGAAGCTTTCTTT	CASTRRGNTEAFF
18	NA	TRBD2	TRBV4-1	TRBJ2-2	TGCGCCAGCAGCCGGACCACCGGGACTAGCGGGGGGGCCGGGGAGCTGTTTTTT	CASSRTTGTSGGAGELFF
10	few	NA	TRBV28	TRBJ1-3	TGTGCCAGCCTCGGAAACACCATATATTTT	CASLGNTIYF
15	NA	NA	TRBV28	TRBJ2-7	TGTGCCAGCAGGGGCCAGGAGGGAGGAGCCTACGAGCAGTACTTC	CASRGQEGGAYEQYF
16	NA	TRBD1	TRBV28	TRBJ2-7	TGTGCCAGCAGCCTTGAAACGGGACAGGGGTCCAACGAGCAGTACTTC	CASSLETGQGSNEQYF
16	NA	TRBD1	TRBV15	TRBJ1-1	TGTGCCACCAGCAAACCTACCCAGGGGGCGAACACTGAAGCTTTCTTT	CATSKPTQGANTEAFF
14	NA	NA	TRBV6-1	TRBJ1-5	TGTGCCAGCAGTGAAGCGGAGGGGAATCAGCCCCAGCATTTT	CASSEAEGNQPQHF
14	once	NA	TRBV4-2	TRBJ2-7	TGTGCCAGCAGCCAAGAGGAGCTTCGATGGGAGCAGTACTTC	CASSQEELRWEQYF
17	once	TRBD2	TRBV5-1	TRBJ2-2	TGCGCCAGCAGCGGGACTAGCGGGTGGGTAACACCCGGGGAGCTGTTTTTT	CASSGTSGWVTPGELFF
15	NA	NA	TRBV27	TRBJ1-3	TGTGCCAGCAGTATAAACTGGGCTCCTGGAAACACCATATATTTT	CASSINWAPGNTIYF
15	NA	NA	TRBV7-9	TRBJ2-5	TGTGCCAGCAGCGACCGGGACCCGGGGAAAGAGACCCAGTACTTC	CASSDRDPGKETQYF
12	NA	NA	TRBV7-8	TRBJ2-1	TGTGCCAGCAGCTTGGGAACGAATGAGCAGTTCTTC	CASSLGTNEQFF
14	NA	NA	TRBV30	TRBJ2-3	TGTGCCTGGAGAGTTGGGGTCCTCGGGGGTACGCAGTATTTT	CAWRVGVLGGTQYF
12	NA	NA	TRBV6-1	TRBJ2-2	TGTGCCAGCAGCCACTTCCCCGGGGAGCTGTTTTTT	CASSHFPGELFF
13	NA	NA	TRBV28	TRBJ2-5	TGTGCCAGCAGTTTCGGAGGGAGCCCGACCCAGTACTTC	CASSFGGSPTQYF
14	NA	NA	TRBV19	TRBJ1-4	TGTGCCAGTAGTGGGCAGGGGAAGGAGGAAAAACTGTTTTTT	CASSGQGKEEKLFF
15	NA	NA	TRBV9	TRBJ2-5	TGTGCCAGCAGCGTAGGTTGGGGGCAGCAAGAGACCCAGTACTTC	CASSVGWGQQETQYF
16	NA	TRBD1	TRBV5-8	TRBJ2-1	TGTGCCAGCAGCTTGGAGGGGGCAGGTGCCTACAATGAGCAGTTCTTC	CASSLEGAGAYNEQFF
16	NA	TRBD1	TRBV9	TRBJ1-1	TGTGCCAGCAGAGATCAGGGGGAGTGGATGAACACTGAAGCTTTCTTT	CASRDQGEWMNTEAFF
15	NA	TRBD2	TRBV6-1	TRBJ2-3	TGTGCCAGCAGTGAACGAGCGGGAAGCACAGATACGCAGTATTTT	CASSERAGSTDTQYF
15	once	NA	TRBV5-5	TRBJ2-7	TGTGCCAGCAGCTCGGGCCACACAGGGTCCTACGAGCAGTACTTC	CASSSGHTGSYEQYF
15	NA	NA	TRBV18	TRBJ2-2	TGTGCCAGCTCACCACCGAACCGGAACACCGGGGAGCTGTTTTTT	CASSPPNRNTGELFF
13	NA	NA	TRBV15	TRBJ2-2	TGTGCCACCAGCAGGGAGACCACCGGGGAGCTGTTTTTT	CATSRETTGELFF
14	NA	TRBD1	TRBV15	TRBJ1-1	TGTGCCACCAGCAGTAAACCAGGGGGCACTGAAGCTTTCTTT	CATSSKPGGTEAFF
13	NA	NA	TRBV18	TRBJ1-2	TGTGCCAGCTCACGTGAGAATAACTATGGCTACACCTTC	CASSRENNYGYTF
14	once	TRBD2	TRBV5-1	TRBJ2-7	TGCGCCAGCGGACTAGCGGGAGGTTCCTACGAGCAGTACTTC	CASGLAGGSYEQYF
13	NA	TRBD2	TRBV10-3	TRBJ2-1	TGTGCCATCAAAACGAGGTCGGGAGGTGAGCAGTTCTTC	CAIKTRSGGEQFF
15	NA	TRBD1	TRBV5-6	TRBJ1-1	TGTGCCAGCAGCTCGCCCGGGACAGGGGGCATGAGGGCTTTCTTT	CASSSPGTGGMRAFF
13	NA	NA	TRBV5-6	TRBJ2-3	TGTGCCAGCAGCTTGTCCGGGTCAGATACGCAGTATTTT	CASSLSGSDTQYF
13	NA	TRBD1	TRBV29-1	TRBJ1-1	TGCAGCGTCAGGGGACAGGCGAACACTGAAGCTTTCTTT	CSVRGQANTEAFF
12	NA	NA	TRBV19	TRBJ1-5	TGTGCCAGTAGTGTGAAAAATCAGCCCCAGCATTTT	CASSVKNQPQHF
15	NA	NA	TRBV9	TRBJ2-7	TGTGCCAGCAGCCCGATCTCAGGGTTCTCCTACGAGCAGTACTTC	CASSPISGFSYEQYF
14	NA	NA	TRBV5-6	TRBJ2-7	TGTGCCAGCAGCGACCCCCGGGACTCCTACGAGCAGTACTTC	CASSDPRDSYEQYF
14	NA	NA	TRBV6-5	TRBJ2-2	TGTGCCAGCAGGTGGAGGGAGGTCGCCGGGGAGCTGTTTTTT	CASRWREVAGELFF
16	once	TRBD1	TRBV4-1	TRBJ2-1	TGCGCCAGCAGCCCACGACAGGGCGGGTCGACGCATGAGCAGTTCTTC	CASSPRQGGSTHEQFF
13	NA	NA	TRBV27	TRBJ1-3	TGTGCCAGCAGTTCGTACCAGGGAAACACCATATATTTT	CASSSYQGNTIYF